The 7 T cell receptor beta chains below all came from one sample that was sequenced in a study of cytomegalovirus exposure and HLA in healthy donors. Profiling relied on immunoSEQ multiplex PCR, and the TCRdb table lists in-frame clones only, not all of them. Counted here are about 340,000 clones, about nine tenths occurring once; the ten biggest clones make up about 0.8%. The specimen was PBMCs. These receptors originate from a woman under 30 in good health and CMV-seronegative.

The sample holds one count of this clone. The V and J genes are TRBV29-1 and TRBJ1-3, with D uncertain. Trimming removed 3 bases from V and 3 bases from J, with 9 bases in between. Germline values: CDR1 SQVTM, CDR2 ANQGSEA. This CDR3 comprises 13 residues. The CDR3: CSVELSVGNTIYF. The CDR3 bases are TGCAGCGTTGAGTTGTCGGTTGGAAACACCATATATTTT.

V is TRBV19 and J is TRBJ2-7; 8 bases map to TRBD2. Per the germline V gene, CDR1 is LNHDA and CDR2 is SQIVND (reference sequence). V gave up 7 bases and J gave up 0 bases; unmatched junction bases: 8. The CDR3 loop spans 15 amino acids. In DNA, the CDR3 is TGTGCCAGTAAAAGGCGGGGGACTAGCTCCTACGAGCAGTACTTC. It encodes CASKRRGTSSYEQYF. The full variable domain, its missing parts supplied by reference TRBV19 and TRBJ2-7, is DGGITQSPKYLFRKEGQNVTLSCEQNLNHDAMYWYRQDPGQGLRLIYYSQIVNDFQKGDIAEGYSVSREKKESFPLTVTSAQKNPTAFYLCASKRRGTSSYEQYFGPGTRLTVT.

This clone was counted only a few times. The rearrangement links TRBV7-9 to TRBJ1-3; the D gene is possibly TRBD1 (6 bases). The V and J ends lost 2 bases and 3 bases respectively, with 11 bases between them. The CDR3 spans 15 residues. Germline V CDR1 and CDR2: SEHNR, FQNEAQ (reference sequence). The CDR3 sequence is CASSLRGADGNTIYF. CDR3 coding DNA: TGTGCCAGCAGCTTACGGGGGGCAGATGGAAACACCATATATTTT.

The chain combines TRBV9 with TRBJ1-4; D might be TRBD1 (6 bases). Trimming took off 3 bases at V and 4 bases at J, with 13 bases between the two ends. This CDR3 has 15 amino acids. Per the germline V gene, CDR1 is SGDLS and CDR2 is YYNGEE. The CDR3 sequence: CASSGTGSFNEKLFF. The CDR3 coding sequence is TGTGCCAGCAGCGGTACAGGGAGTTTTAATGAAAAACTGTTTTTT.

In the case of this clone: At the DNA level, this CDR3 is encoded by other sequences in the same sample as well. The chain has TRBV7-7 and TRBJ2-5; tentative D call: TRBD2 (6 bases). The length of the CDR3 is 14 residues. V dropped 0 bases and J dropped 1 base, with 6 bases sitting between them. CDR1 is SSHAT and CDR2 is FNYEAQ in the germline V gene (reference sequence). This chain's CDR3 is CASSLAGLQETQYF. CDR3 bases: TGTGCCAGCAGCTTAGCGGGACTCCAAGAGACCCAGTACTTC.

The chain recombines TRBV19 with TRBJ2-1, with a possible D match to TRBD1 (6 bases). The CDR3 loop spans 17 amino acids. The V gene's germline CDR1 is LNHDA and CDR2 SQIVND (reference sequence). The ends were cut back, 4 bases at V and 1 base at J, with 17 bases in the middle. The CDR3 DNA follows: TGTGCCAGTAGTACCAACAGGGCTAGCTCTTCCTACAATGAGCAGTTCTTC. Translation gives CASSTNRASSSYNEQFF.

This chain connects TRBV2 to TRBJ2-7, with 9 positions matching TRBD2. V trimming: 2 bases; J trimming: 6 bases; junction bases outside the gene matches: 8. CDR1 and CDR2 from the germline V gene are SNHLY and FYNNEI. The CDR3 is 15 residues long. CDR3 DNA: TGTGCCAGCAGTGAATTGCGGGAGGGCCATGGCGAGCAGTACTTC. The encoded protein is CASSELREGHGEQYF.